This T cell receptor (beta chain) was documented in a study of early T cells in non-severe SARS-CoV-2 infection. Points from the study as a whole: VDJdb matching, biased toward anti-spike CD8 responses, missed private and CD4 specificities.

As part of library construction, unique molecular identifiers were attached to individual cDNA molecules. TCRdb re-called the 5' RACE reads with MiXCR, one entry per CDR3 protein. The top ten hold just over 4.5% of the sample, which has 80,000 to 100,000 distinct CDR3 sequences, roughly 11% seen once. As regards this clonotype: Its cognate antigen is unknown.

This CDR3 contains 16 residues. V shed 5 bases and J 1 base; nucleotides not matched to a gene: 8. Germline V gives CDR1 SGHTA, CDR2 FQGNSA. The chain has TRBV7-2 and TRBJ2-1, with 7 bases that match TRBD1. This receptor was identified in an adult who was a healthcare worker with PCR-confirmed SARS-CoV-2 infection or an uninfected control (not recorded which). The sequencing here drew on whole blood, taken at baseline. The CDR3 sequence: CASSRGQLYSYNEQFF. The CDR3 nucleotides read TGTGCCAGCAGCCGGGGACAGCTATATTCCTACAATGAGCAGTTCTTC.